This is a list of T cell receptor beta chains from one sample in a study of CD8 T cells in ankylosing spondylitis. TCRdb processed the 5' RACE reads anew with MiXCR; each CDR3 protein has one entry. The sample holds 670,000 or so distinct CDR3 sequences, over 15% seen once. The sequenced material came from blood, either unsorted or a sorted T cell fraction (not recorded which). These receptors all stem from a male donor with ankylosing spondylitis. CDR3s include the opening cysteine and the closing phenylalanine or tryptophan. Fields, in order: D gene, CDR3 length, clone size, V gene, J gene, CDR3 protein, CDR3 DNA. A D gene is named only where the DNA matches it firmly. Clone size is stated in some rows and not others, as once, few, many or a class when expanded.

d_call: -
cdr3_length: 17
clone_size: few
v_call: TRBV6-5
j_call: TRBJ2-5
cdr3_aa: CASNSGGRGGFQETQYF
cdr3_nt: TGTGCCAGCAATTCTGGCGGGAGAGGGGGGTTCCAAGAGACCCAGTACTTC

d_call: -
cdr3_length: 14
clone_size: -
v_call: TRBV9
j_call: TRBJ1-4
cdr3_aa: CASSVDGTNEKLFF
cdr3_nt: TGTGCCAGCAGCGTTGACGGAACTAATGAAAAACTGTTTTTT

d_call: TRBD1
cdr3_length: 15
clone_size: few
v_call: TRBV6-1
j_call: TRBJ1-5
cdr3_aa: CASSEGTGGIMAQHF
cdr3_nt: TGTGCCAGCAGTGAAGGGACAGGGGGGATCATGGCCCAGCATTTT

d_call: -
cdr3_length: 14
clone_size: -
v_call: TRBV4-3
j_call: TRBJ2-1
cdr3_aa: CASSQDLQNNEQFF
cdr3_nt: TGCGCCAGCAGCCAAGATCTACAAAACAATGAGCAGTTCTTC

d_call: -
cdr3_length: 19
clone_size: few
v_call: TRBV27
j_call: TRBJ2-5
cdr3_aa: CASSLLGGSGAGYRETQYF
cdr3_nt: TGTGCCAGCAGTTTATTGGGTGGCTCGGGGGCAGGCTATAGAGAGACCCAGTACTTC

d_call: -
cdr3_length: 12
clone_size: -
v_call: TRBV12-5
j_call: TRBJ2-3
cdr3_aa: CASGLVPDTQYF
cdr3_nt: TGTGCTAGTGGTTTGGTACCAGATACGCAGTATTTT

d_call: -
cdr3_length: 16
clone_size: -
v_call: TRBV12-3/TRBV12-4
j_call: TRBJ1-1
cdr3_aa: CASSPEGGSLNTEAFF
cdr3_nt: TGTGCCAGCTCCCCGGAAGGGGGTTCCCTGAACACTGAAGCTTTCTTT

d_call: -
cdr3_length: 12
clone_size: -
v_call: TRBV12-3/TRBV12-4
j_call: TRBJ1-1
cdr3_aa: CASSFSDSSCFF
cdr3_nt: TGTGCCAGCAGTTTCTCGGACTCTTCGTGCTTCTTT

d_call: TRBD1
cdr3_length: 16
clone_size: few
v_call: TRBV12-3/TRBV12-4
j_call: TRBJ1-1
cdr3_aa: CASTPGRDRGRTEAFF
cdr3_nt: TGTGCCAGCACCCCGGGACGGGACAGGGGTCGCACTGAAGCTTTCTTT

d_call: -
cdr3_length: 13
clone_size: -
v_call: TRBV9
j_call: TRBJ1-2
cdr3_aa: CASSDGFPGGYTF
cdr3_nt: TGTGCCAGCAGCGACGGGTTCCCGGGGGGCTACACCTTC

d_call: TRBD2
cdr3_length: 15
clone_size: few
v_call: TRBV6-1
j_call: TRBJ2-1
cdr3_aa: CASSSTSGRGNEQFF
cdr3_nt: TGTGCCAGCAGCTCGACTAGCGGGAGGGGGAATGAGCAGTTCTTC

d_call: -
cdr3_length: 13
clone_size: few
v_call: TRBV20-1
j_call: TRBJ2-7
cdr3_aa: CSARAAGTYEQYF
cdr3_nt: TGCAGTGCTAGAGCGGCCGGAACCTACGAGCAGTACTTC

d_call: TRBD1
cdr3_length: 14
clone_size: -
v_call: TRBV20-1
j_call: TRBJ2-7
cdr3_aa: CSAFLGQNSYEQYF
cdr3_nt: TGCAGTGCTTTTTTGGGACAGAACTCCTACGAGCAGTACTTC

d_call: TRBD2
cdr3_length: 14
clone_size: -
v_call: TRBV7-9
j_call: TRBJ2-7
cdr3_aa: CASSLHGRLGEQYF
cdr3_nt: TGTGCCAGCAGCTTACACGGGAGGCTCGGCGAGCAGTACTTC

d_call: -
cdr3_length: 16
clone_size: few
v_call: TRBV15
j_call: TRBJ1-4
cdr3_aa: CATSRDASLYGEKLFF
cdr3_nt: TGTGCCACCAGCAGGGATGCGTCTCTCTACGGGGAAAAACTGTTTTTT

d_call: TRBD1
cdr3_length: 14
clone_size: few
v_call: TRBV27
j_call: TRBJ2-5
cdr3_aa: CASSPRQGLETQYF
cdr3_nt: TGTGCCAGCAGTCCCCGACAGGGCTTGGAGACCCAGTACTTC

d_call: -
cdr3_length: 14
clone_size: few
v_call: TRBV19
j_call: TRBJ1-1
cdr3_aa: CASSIADSNTEAFF
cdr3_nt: TGTGCCAGTAGTATAGCCGACAGTAACACTGAAGCTTTCTTT

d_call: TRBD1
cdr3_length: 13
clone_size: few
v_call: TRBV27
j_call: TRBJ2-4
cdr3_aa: CASKMTGGNIQYF
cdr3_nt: TGTGCCAGCAAAATGACAGGGGGGAACATTCAGTACTTC

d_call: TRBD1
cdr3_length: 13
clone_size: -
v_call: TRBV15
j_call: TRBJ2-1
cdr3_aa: CATEDRVNNEQFF
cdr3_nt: TGTGCCACCGAGGACAGGGTGAATAATGAGCAGTTCTTC

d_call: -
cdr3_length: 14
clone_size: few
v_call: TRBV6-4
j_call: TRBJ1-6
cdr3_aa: CASSEEWGNSPLHF
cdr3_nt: TGTGCCAGCAGCGAGGAGTGGGGTAATTCACCCCTCCACTTT

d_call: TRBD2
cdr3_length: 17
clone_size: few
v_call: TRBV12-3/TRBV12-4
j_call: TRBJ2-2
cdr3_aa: CASSGLAGGLNTGELFF
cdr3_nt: TGTGCCAGCAGCGGACTAGCGGGGGGCCTCAACACCGGGGAGCTGTTTTTT

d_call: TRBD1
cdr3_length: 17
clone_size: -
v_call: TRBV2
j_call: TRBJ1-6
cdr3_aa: CASSEPGQSSYNSPLHF
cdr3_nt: TGTGCCAGCAGTGAACCGGGACAGAGCTCCTATAATTCACCCCTCCACTTT

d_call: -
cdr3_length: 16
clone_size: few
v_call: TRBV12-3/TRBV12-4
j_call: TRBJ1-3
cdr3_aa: CASSSPYRHSGNTIYF
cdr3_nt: TGTGCCAGCAGTTCCCCTTACCGGCACTCTGGAAACACCATATATTTT

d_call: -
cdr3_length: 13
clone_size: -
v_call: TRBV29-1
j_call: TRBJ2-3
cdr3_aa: CSVGGFGTDTQYF
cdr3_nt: TGCAGCGTTGGGGGGTTTGGCACAGATACGCAGTATTTT

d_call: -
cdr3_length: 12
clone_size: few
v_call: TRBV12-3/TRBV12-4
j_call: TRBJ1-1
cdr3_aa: CASNEGGPEAFF
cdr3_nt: TGTGCCAGCAATGAAGGGGGACCTGAAGCTTTCTTT